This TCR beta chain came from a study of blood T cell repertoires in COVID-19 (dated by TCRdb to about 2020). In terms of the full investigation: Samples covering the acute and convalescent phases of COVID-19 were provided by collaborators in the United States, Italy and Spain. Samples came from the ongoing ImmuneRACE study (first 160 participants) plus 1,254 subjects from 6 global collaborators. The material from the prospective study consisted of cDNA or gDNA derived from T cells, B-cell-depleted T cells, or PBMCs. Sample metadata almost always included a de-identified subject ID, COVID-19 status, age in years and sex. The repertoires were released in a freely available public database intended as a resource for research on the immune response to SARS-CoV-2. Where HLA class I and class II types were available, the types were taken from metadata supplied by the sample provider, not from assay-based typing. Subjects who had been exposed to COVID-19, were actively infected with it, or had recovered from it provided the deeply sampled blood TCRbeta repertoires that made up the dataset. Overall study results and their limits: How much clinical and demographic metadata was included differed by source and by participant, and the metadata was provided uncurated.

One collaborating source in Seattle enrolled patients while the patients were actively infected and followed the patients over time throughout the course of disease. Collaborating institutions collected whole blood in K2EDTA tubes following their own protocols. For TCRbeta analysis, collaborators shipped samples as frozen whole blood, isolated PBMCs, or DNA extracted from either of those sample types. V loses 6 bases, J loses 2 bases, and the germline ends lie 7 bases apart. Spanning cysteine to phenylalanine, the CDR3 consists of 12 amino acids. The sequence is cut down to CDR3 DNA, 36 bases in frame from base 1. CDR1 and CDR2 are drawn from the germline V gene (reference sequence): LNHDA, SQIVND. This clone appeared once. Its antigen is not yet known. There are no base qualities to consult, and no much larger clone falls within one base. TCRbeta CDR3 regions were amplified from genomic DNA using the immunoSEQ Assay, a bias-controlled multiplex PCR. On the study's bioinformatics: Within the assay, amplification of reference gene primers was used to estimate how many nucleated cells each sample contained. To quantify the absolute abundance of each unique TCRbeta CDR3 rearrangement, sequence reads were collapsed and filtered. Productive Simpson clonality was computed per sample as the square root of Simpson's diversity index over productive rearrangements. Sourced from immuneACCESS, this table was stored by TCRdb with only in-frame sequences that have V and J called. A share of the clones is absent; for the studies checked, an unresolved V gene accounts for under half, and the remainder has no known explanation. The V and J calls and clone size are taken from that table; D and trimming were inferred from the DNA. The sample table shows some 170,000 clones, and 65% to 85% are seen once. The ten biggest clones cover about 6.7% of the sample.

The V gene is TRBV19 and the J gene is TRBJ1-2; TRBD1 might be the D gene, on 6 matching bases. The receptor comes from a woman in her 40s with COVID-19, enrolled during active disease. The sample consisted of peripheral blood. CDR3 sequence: CASRGQNYGYTF. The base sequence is TGTGCCAGTAGAGGACAGAACTATGGCTACACCTTC.